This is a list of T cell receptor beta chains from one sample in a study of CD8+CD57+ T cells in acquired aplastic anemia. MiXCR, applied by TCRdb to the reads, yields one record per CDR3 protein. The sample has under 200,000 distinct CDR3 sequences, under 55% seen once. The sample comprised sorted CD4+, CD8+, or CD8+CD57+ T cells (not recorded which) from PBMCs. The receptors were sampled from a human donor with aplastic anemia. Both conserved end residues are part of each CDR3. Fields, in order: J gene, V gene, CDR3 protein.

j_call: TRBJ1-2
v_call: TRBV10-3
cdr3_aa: CAISEDTAGYTF

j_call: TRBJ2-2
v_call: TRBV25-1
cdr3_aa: CASSDRYPTGELFF

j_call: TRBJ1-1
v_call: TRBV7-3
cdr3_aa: CASSQDRDTEAFF

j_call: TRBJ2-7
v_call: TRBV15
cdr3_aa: CASGELAGVLSEQYF

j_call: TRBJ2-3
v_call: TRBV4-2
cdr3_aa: CASSQGPGSTDTQYF

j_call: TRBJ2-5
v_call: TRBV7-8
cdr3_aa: CASSPGGGGRETQYF

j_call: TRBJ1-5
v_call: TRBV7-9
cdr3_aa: CASSSGDQPQHF

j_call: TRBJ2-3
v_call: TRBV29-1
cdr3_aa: CSPTGRIATDTQYF

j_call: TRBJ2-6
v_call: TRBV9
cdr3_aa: CASSVALQGSGANVLTF

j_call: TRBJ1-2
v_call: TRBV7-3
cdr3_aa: CASSLDLYGYTF

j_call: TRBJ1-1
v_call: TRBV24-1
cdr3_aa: CAIDLQDRHVMAEAFF

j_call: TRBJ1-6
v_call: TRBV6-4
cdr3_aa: CASSGRIFNSPLHF

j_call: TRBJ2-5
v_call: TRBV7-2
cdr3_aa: CASSLTPSGGADAQYF

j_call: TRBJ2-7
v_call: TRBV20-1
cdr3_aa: CSLTRMSFSEQYF

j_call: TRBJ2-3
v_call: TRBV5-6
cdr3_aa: CASSLRIVPSTDTQYF

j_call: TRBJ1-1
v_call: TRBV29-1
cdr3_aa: CSVVGHLNTEAFF

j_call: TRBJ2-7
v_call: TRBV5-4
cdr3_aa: CASSLDLTAGYEQYF

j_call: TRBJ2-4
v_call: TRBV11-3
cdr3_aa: CASSLSRGGIQYF

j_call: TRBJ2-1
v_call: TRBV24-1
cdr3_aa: CATSDYSGVEQFF

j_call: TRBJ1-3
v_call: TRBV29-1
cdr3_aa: CSVTNQGGNTIYF

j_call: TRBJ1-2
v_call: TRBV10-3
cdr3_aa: CASRDRSLDYGYTF

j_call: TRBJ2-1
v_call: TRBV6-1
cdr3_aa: CASRSMRNNEQFF

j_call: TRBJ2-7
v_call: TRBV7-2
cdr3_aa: CASSPAGQGAHEQYF

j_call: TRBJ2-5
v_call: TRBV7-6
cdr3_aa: CASSLELGFGLAETQYF

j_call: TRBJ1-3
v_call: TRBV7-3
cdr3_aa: CASSLIAGTIYF

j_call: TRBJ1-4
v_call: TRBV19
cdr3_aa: CASSLRARGEKLFF

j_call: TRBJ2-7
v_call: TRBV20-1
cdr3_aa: CSARGLAGGRPAYEQYF

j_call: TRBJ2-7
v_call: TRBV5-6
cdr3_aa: CASSPLGGASYEQYF

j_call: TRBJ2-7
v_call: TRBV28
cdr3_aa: CASSPPTGTSYEQYF

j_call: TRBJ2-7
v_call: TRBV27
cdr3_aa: CASSLRPGSVEQYF

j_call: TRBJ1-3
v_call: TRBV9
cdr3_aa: CASSVSGTGNTIYF

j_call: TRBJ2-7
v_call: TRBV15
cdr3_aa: CATSREGLAGGNPTFEQYF

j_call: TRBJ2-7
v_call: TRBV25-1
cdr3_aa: CASSETGEQYF

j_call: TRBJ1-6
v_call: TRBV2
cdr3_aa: CASSEARGQGSPLHF

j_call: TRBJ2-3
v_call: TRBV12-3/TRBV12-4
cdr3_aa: CASSRTTSTDTQYF

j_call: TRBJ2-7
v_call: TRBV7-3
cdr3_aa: CASRTPAEQYF

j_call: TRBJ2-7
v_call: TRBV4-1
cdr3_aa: CASSQRDRELYEQYF

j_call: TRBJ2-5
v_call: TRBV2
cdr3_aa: CASCRVVGETQYF

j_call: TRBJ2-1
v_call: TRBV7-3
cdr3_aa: CASSLGLEYNEQFF

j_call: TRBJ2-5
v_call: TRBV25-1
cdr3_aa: CASSESGPQYF

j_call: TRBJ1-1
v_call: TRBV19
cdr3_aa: CASSIGPEAFF

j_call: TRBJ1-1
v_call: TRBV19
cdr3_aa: CASRGNTEAFF

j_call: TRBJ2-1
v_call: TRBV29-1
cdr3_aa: CSVLSRGDQFF

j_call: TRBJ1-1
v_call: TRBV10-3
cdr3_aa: CAITGSARETEAFF

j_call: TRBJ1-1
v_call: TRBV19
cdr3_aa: CASSPWGGGGEAFF

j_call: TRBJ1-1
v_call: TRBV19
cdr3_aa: CASSINWGAVRGDEAFF

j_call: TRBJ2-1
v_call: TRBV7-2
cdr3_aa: CASSLAIDSYIEQFF

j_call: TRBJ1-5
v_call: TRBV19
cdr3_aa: CASSIRDRNQPQHF

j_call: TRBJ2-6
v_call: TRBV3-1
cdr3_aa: CASSQQGSPISGANVLTF

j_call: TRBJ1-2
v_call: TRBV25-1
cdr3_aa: CASSESEDYYGYTF

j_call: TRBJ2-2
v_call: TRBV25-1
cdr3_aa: CASSLSGSHVGRELFF

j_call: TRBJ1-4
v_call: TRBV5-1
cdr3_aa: CASSLNGTPREKLFF

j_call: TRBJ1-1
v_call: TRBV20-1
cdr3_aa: CSARDTGLAEAFF

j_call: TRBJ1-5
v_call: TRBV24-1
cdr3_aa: CATSGAQGYGNQPQHF

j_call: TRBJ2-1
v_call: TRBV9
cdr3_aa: CASSVGRGPISYNEQFF